This T cell receptor (beta chain) stems from a study of tumor-infiltrating lymphocytes in primary liver carcinoma. Across the whole study: Spanning 4.2 to 10 cm, the tumors were T1-T3 N0M0. Tissue type made little difference to sample yields of roughly 3.65 to 7.13 million productive TCRbeta reads. Study-wide findings and caveats: Just about 7.5-25% of leading clones were found in every one of five regions.

Turning to this clonotype: Its target is not known. The junction does not match germline at one end; this may be a read error.

Germline values: CDR1 MNHNY, CDR2 SVGAGI (reference sequence). The CDR3 is 15 residues long. Unsorted bulk tissue, about 19-32 mg of it, served as the source for co-extraction of RNA and DNA. Patients carried chronic HBV infection without prior treatment. A constant-region primer served to make TCR beta cDNA from about 0.45 ug total RNA. Amplification in three nested multiplex PCR rounds with slightly modified ARM-PCR gave rise to TCR beta libraries. Investigators reported that the first two PCR rounds, at 10 to 11 cycles each, used TRBV1-TRBV30 forward primers with a C-beta reverse primer. MiXCR, applied by TCRdb to the multiplex PCR reads, yields one record per CDR3 protein. The sample has over 35,000 distinct CDR3 sequences; about three quarters are singletons.

V is TRBV6-6 and J is TRBJ2-5, with 7 bases aligning to TRBD2. The source material was liver tumor tissue from sampling region 2. The subset denotes: tumor region T2, inferior pole. This receptor was identified in a man in his forties with primary liver carcinoma and hepatitis B virus infection. The CDR3 protein is CASGGVSQYHETQYF. CDR3 nucleotides: TGTGCCAGCGGGGGGGTGTCCCAGTACCATGAGACCCAGTACTTC.